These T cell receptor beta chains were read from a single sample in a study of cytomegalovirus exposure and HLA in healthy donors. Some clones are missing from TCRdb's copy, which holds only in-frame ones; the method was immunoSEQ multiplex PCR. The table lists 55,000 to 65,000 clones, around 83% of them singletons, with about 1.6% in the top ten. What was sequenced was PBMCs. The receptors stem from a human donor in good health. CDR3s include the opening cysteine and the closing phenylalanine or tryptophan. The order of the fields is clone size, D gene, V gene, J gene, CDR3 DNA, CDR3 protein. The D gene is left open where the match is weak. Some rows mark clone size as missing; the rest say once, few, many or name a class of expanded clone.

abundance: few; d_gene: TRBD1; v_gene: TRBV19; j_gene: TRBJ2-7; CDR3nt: TGTGCCAGTAGTATAGATGGGACAGGGGGCTACGAGCAGTACTTC; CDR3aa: CASSIDGTGGYEQYF
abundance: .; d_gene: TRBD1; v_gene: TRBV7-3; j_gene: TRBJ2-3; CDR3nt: TGTGCCAGCAGCTCCTCTGCTAGCAGTGCAGGGGGGCAGTATTTT; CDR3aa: CASSSSASSAGGQYF
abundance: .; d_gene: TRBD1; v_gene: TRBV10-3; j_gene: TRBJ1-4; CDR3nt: TGTGCCACCCGACAGGGGGCGGACTCTAATGAAAAACTGTTTTTT; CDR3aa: CATRQGADSNEKLFF
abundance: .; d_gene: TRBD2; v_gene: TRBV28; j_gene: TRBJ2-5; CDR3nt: TGTGCCAGCAGTCCATCGCCGGGACTAGGAGCTCTTAGTGAGACCCAGTACTTC; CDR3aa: CASSPSPGLGALSETQYF
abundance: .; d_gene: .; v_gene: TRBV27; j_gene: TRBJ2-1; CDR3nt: TGTGCCAGCAGTTTTTCAGTCCACATTACCCGCAATGAGCAGTTCTTC; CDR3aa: CASSFSVHITRNEQFF
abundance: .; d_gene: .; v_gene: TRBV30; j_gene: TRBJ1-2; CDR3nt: TGTGCCTGTCCCGGGACTGACCCTTATGGCTACACCTTC; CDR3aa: CACPGTDPYGYTF
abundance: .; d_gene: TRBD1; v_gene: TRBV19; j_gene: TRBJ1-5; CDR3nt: TGTGCCAGTAGTATACTAGGACAGGGTGGTCAGCCCCAGCATTTT; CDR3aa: CASSILGQGGQPQHF
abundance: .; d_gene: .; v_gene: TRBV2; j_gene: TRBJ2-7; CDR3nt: TGTGCCAGCAGGGGCTGGGCATCCTACGAGCAGTACTTC; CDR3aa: CASRGWASYEQYF
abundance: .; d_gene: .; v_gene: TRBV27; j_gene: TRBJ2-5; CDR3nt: TGTGCCAGCAGTATTCACAGGGAGAAAGAGACCCAGTACTTC; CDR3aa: CASSIHREKETQYF
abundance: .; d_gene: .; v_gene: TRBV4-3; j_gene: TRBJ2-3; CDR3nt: TGCGCTAGCAGCCAAGAATACAGGGCAGATACGCAGTATTTT; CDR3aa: CASSQEYRADTQYF
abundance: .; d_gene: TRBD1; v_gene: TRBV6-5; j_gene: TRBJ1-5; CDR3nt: TGTGCCAGCAGGGGACAGGTCAATCAGCCCCAGCATTTT; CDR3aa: CASRGQVNQPQHF
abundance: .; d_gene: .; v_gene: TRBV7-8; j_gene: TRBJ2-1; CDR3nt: TGTGCCAGCAGCTTAGGGCTAGCCAATGAGCAGTTCTTC; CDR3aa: CASSLGLANEQFF
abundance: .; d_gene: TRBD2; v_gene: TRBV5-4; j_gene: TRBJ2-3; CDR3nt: TGTGCCAGCAGCTTCTTAGCGGGGGGCAGCACAGATACGCAGTATTTT; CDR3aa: CASSFLAGGSTDTQYF
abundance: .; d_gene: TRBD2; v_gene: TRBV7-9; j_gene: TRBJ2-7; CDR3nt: TGTGCCAGCGTCAACCGGGAGGGCGTTTCCTACGAGCAGTACTTC; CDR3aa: CASVNREGVSYEQYF
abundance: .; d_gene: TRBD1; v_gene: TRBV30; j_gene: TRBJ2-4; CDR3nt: TGTGCCTGGAGTCAAACCACAGGGGCCAACATTCAGTACTTC; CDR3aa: CAWSQTTGANIQYF
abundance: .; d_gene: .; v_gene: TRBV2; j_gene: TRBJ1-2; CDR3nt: TGTGCCAGCAGTGACGCTTCGGGGAACTATGGCTACACCTTC; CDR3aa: CASSDASGNYGYTF
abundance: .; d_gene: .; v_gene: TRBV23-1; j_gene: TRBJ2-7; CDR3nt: TGCGCCAGCAGTCAATCGAAACAGACCTACGAGCAGTACTTC; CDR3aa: CASSQSKQTYEQYF
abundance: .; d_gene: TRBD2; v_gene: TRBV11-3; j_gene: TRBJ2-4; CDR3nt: TGTGCCAGCAGCACGGGACTAGCGGGGTCCAAAAACATTCAGTACTTC; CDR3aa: CASSTGLAGSKNIQYF
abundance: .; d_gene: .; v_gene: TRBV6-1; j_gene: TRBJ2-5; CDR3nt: TGTGCCAGCAGTGAGGCAGTAACCCAAGAGACCCAGTACTTC; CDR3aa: CASSEAVTQETQYF
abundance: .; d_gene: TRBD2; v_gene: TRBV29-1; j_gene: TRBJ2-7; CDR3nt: TGCAGCGTTGAAGTCTGGGGCGGGGGGTTGAACGAGCAGTACTTC; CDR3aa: CSVEVWGGGLNEQYF
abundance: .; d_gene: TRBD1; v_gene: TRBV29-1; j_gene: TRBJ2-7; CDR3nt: TGCAGCGTTGACAGTAGACAGGGGGGTCTGTACTTC; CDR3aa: CSVDSRQGGLYF
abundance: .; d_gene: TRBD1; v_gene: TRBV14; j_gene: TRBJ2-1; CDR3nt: TGTGCCAGCAGCCAGTACAGGGGGGCGGGATACAATGAGCAGTTCTTC; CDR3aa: CASSQYRGAGYNEQFF
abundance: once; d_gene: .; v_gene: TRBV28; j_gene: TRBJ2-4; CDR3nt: TGTGCCAGCGCATCCCCCGCGGATGCCAAAAACATTCAGTACTTC; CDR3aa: CASASPADAKNIQYF
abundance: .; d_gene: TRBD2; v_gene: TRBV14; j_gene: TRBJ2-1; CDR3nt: TGTGCCAGCAGCCAAGAGATCTGGGGGGGGAATGAGCAGTTCTTC; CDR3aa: CASSQEIWGGNEQFF
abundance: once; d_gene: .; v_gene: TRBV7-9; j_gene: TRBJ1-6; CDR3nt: TGTTCCAGAAGGGGGTCGGATAATTCACCCCTCCACTTT; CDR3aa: CSRRGSDNSPLHF
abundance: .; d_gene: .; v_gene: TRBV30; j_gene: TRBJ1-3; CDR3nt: TGTGCCTGGAGACCAGTCTCTGGAAACACCATATATTTT; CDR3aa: CAWRPVSGNTIYF
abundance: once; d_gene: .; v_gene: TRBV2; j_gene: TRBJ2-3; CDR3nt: TGTGCCAGCAGTCTAGCTAACACAGATACGCAGTATTTT; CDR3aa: CASSLANTDTQYF
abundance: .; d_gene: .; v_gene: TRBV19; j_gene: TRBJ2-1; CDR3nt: TGTGCCAGTAGTACACCCTCCCGGGGAACGGTTGAGCAGTTCTTC; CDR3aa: CASSTPSRGTVEQFF
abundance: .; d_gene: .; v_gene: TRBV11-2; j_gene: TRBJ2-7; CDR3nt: TGTGCCAGCAGCCCAATCGGCGGCATCTCTTACGAGCAGTACTTC; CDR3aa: CASSPIGGISYEQYF
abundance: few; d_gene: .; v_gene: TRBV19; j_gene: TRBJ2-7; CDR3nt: TGTGCCAGTAGTATAGCGGCGGCAAGCTCCTACGAGCAGTACTTC; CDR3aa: CASSIAAASSYEQYF
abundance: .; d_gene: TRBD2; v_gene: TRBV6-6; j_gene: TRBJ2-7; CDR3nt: TGTGCCAGCAGGGGGACTAGCGGGGGTTACGAGCAGTACTTC; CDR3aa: CASRGTSGGYEQYF
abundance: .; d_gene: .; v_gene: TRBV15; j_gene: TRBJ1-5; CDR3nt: TGTGCCACCAGCAGAGATACCAGGGATCAGCCCCAGCATTTT; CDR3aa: CATSRDTRDQPQHF
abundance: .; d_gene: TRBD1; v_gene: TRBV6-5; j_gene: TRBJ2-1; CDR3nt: TGTGCCAGCAGCTCGACAGGGGCGCGTTACAATGAGCAGTTCTTC; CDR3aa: CASSSTGARYNEQFF
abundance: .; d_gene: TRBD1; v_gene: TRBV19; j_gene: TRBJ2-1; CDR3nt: TGTGCCAGTAGTAGAGGACAGGGAAGCCTCAATGAGCAGTTCTTC; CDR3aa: CASSRGQGSLNEQFF
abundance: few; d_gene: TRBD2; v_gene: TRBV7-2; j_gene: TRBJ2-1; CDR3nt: TGTGCCAGCAGCTTCTCTAGCGGGAGCCCTTTCGATGAGCAGTTCTTC; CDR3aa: CASSFSSGSPFDEQFF
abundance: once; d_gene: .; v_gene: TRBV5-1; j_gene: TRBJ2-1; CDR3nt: TGCGCCAGCAGCTTTGCGGACACCCGGTACAATGAGCAGTTCTTC; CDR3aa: CASSFADTRYNEQFF
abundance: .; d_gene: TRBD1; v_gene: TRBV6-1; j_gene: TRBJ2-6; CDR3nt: TGTGCCAGCATACAGGGGTTTGGGGCCAACGTCCTGACTTTC; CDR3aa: CASIQGFGANVLTF
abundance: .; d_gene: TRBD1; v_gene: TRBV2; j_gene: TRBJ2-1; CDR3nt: TGTGCCAGCAGCAAATCGGTTGGGACAGGGGGCAATGAGCAGTTCTTC; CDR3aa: CASSKSVGTGGNEQFF
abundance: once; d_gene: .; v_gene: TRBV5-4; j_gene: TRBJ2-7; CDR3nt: TGTGCCAGCAGCTTGGGACTAGTTACTTACGAGCAGTACTTC; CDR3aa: CASSLGLVTYEQYF
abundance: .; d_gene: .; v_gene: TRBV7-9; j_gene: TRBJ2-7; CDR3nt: TGTGCCAGCAGCCGTCATAGCTCCTACGAGCAGTACTTC; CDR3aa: CASSRHSSYEQYF
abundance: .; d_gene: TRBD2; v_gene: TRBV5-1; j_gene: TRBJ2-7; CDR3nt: TGCGCCAGCAGCTTGGCCTGGCTAGCGGGCGAGCAGTACTTC; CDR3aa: CASSLAWLAGEQYF
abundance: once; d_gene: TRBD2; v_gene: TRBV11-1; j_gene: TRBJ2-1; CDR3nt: TGTGCCAGCAGCTCCCTAGCGGGGCCGTACAATGAGCAGTTCTTC; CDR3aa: CASSSLAGPYNEQFF
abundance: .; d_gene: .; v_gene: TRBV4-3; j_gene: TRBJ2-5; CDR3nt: TGCGCCAGCAGCCAAGAGCTAGGTCGTAAGACCCAGTACTTC; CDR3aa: CASSQELGRKTQYF
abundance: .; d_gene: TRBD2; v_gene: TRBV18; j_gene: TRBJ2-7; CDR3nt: TGTGCCAGCTCTTCCGCTGTGAGCGGGAGAAACGAGCAGTACTTC; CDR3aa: CASSSAVSGRNEQYF